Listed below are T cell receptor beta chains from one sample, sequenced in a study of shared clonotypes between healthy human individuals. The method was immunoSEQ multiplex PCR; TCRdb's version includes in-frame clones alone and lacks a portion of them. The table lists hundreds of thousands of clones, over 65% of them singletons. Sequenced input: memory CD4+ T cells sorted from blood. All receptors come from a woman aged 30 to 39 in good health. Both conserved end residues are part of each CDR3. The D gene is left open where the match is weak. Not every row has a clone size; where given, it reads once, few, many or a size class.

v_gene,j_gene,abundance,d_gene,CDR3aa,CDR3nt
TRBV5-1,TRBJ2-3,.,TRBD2,CASSLAGRETDTQYF,TGCGCCAGCAGCTTGGCCGGGAGGGAGACAGATACGCAGTATTTT
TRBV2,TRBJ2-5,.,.,CASSEALRGLGQETQYF,TGTGCCAGCAGTGAAGCGCTTCGGGGTCTGGGGCAAGAGACCCAGTACTTC
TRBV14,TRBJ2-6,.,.,CASSQGRYSGANVLTF,TGTGCCAGCAGCCAAGGGCGGTACTCTGGGGCCAACGTCCTGACTTTC
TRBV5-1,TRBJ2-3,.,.,CASSLFAGSTDTQYF,TGCGCCAGCAGCTTGTTCGCCGGGAGCACAGATACGCAGTATTTT
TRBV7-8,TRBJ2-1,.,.,CASTSVVVASVNEQFF,TGTGCCAGCACCTCGGTCGTAGTAGCGTCGGTCAATGAGCAGTTCTTC
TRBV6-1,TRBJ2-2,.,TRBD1,CASIGQGAGGELFF,TGTGCCAGCATTGGACAGGGGGCTGGCGGGGAGCTGTTTTTT
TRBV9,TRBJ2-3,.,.,CASSVDGARRERDTQYF,TGTGCCAGCAGCGTAGATGGGGCCCGTCGGGAGCGGGATACGCAGTATTTT
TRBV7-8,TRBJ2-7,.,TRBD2,CASSRLLREPGEQYF,TGTGCCAGCAGCCGACTTTTGCGGGAGCCAGGAGAGCAGTACTTC
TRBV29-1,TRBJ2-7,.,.,CSVRTETAPYEQYF,TGCAGCGTTCGAACAGAGACGGCCCCTTACGAGCAGTACTTC
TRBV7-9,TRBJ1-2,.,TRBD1,CATLQGNYGYTF,TGTGCCACTTTACAGGGGAACTATGGCTACACCTTC
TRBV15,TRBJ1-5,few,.,CATSRAGTGNQPQHF,TGTGCCACCAGCAGAGCCGGGACGGGAAATCAGCCCCAGCATTTT
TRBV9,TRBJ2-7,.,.,CASSPGGVSTYEQYF,TGTGCCAGCAGCCCCGGGGGAGTCTCCACCTACGAGCAGTACTTC
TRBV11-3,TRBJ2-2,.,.,CASQGGEGTGELFF,TGTGCCAGCCAAGGGGGAGAAGGTACCGGGGAGCTGTTTTTT
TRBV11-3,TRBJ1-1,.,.,CASSLDSQNTEAFF,TGTGCCAGCAGCTTAGACAGTCAGAACACTGAAGCTTTCTTT
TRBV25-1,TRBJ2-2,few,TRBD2,CASTSGRDTGELFF,TGTGCCAGCACTAGCGGGAGGGACACCGGGGAGCTGTTTTTT
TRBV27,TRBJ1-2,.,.,CASTKVGWQTYGYTF,TGTGCCAGCACTAAAGTCGGTTGGCAGACCTATGGCTACACCTTC
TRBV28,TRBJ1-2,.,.,CATSREPRSYTF,TGTGCCACCTCCAGGGAGCCCAGGAGCTACACCTTC